This TCR beta chain emerged from a study of low-dose radiotherapy and immunotherapy resistance in tumors. Germline V gene sequence: CDR1 DFQATT, CDR2 SNEGSKA (reference sequence). The CDR3 sequence is 15 residues long. V lost 2 bases to trimming and J lost 6 bases; unmatched junction nucleotides: 8. First-strand cDNA relied on TRAV- and TRBV-specific primers spanning alpha and beta chains. TCR amplification used around 19 PCR cycles, a constant-region primer and a V-primer adapter. MiXCR was run by TCRdb on the reads, yielding one entry per CDR3 protein. The top ten hold more than 9.5% of the sample, which has over 70,000 distinct CDR3 sequences, 31% seen once. Stated time point: before trial treatment.

Sequences were derived from PBMCs, sampled before treatment. The V and J genes are TRBV20-1 and TRBJ2-1; TRBD1 matches at 9 bases. The receptor was isolated from a female donor with ovarian cancer. As DNA, the CDR3 is TGCAGTGCTAGAAAGGGACAGGGAGTCGGCAATGAGCAGTTCTTC. Residues: CSARKGQGVGNEQFF.